These T cell receptor beta chains were read from a single sample in a study of cytomegalovirus exposure and HLA in healthy donors. Data came from immunoSEQ multiplex PCR; TCRdb stores just in-frame clones and leaves some out. The table has about 150,000 clones, roughly 90% seen once. Sequencing input: PBMCs. These receptors originate from a young man in good health and CMV-seropositive. CDR3s include the opening cysteine and the closing phenylalanine or tryptophan. Fields, in order: V gene, clone size, CDR3 length, J gene, D gene, CDR3 protein, CDR3 DNA. A D gene is named only where the DNA matches it firmly. The size of a clone is reported for some rows only, either as once, few or many, or as a class for expanded clones.

v_call: TRBV4-3; clone_size: NA; cdr3_length: 14; j_call: TRBJ2-3; d_call: TRBD2; cdr3_aa: CASSQPGGVDTQYF; cdr3_nt: TGCGCCAGCAGCCAACCGGGGGGGGTTGATACGCAGTATTTT
v_call: TRBV7-2; clone_size: NA; cdr3_length: 13; j_call: TRBJ1-5; d_call: NA; cdr3_aa: CASSSTRVQPQHF; cdr3_nt: TGTGCCAGCAGCTCGACTAGGGTGCAGCCCCAGCATTTT
v_call: TRBV19; clone_size: NA; cdr3_length: 13; j_call: TRBJ1-5; d_call: NA; cdr3_aa: CASNSWGPQPQHF; cdr3_nt: TGTGCCAGTAACAGTTGGGGGCCTCAGCCCCAGCATTTT
v_call: TRBV7-9; clone_size: NA; cdr3_length: 15; j_call: TRBJ2-7; d_call: TRBD2; cdr3_aa: CASSSTSGRSYEQYF; cdr3_nt: TGTGCCAGCAGCTCGACTAGCGGGAGGTCCTACGAGCAGTACTTC
v_call: TRBV6-5; clone_size: few; cdr3_length: 15; j_call: TRBJ2-6; d_call: NA; cdr3_aa: CASSPQVSGANVLTF; cdr3_nt: TGTGCCAGCAGTCCGCAGGTTTCTGGGGCCAACGTCCTGACTTTC
v_call: TRBV29-1; clone_size: NA; cdr3_length: 13; j_call: TRBJ2-5; d_call: TRBD1; cdr3_aa: CSAQGQGAQTQYF; cdr3_nt: TGCAGCGCCCAGGGACAGGGGGCTCAGACCCAGTACTTC
v_call: TRBV19; clone_size: NA; cdr3_length: 15; j_call: TRBJ2-7; d_call: TRBD1; cdr3_aa: CASSPRQGNSYEQYF; cdr3_nt: TGTGCCAGTAGTCCCCGACAGGGGAATTCTTACGAGCAGTACTTC
v_call: TRBV5-4; clone_size: NA; cdr3_length: 12; j_call: TRBJ2-2; d_call: NA; cdr3_aa: CASSLPAGELFF; cdr3_nt: TGTGCCAGCAGCCTCCCGGCCGGGGAGCTGTTTTTT
v_call: TRBV18; clone_size: NA; cdr3_length: 16; j_call: TRBJ2-1; d_call: TRBD2; cdr3_aa: CASSQTSGGVYNEQFF; cdr3_nt: TGTGCCAGCTCACAGACTAGCGGGGGGGTCTACAATGAGCAGTTCTTC
v_call: TRBV5-4; clone_size: NA; cdr3_length: 14; j_call: TRBJ1-3; d_call: NA; cdr3_aa: CASSYRGTGNTIYF; cdr3_nt: TGTGCCAGCAGCTACCGGGGGACTGGAAACACCATATATTTT
v_call: TRBV19; clone_size: NA; cdr3_length: 18; j_call: TRBJ2-3; d_call: TRBD1; cdr3_aa: CASSPLVVRDRGQDTQYF; cdr3_nt: TGTGCCAGTAGTCCCCTTGTCGTCCGGGACAGGGGGCAAGATACGCAGTATTTT
v_call: TRBV6-5; clone_size: NA; cdr3_length: 11; j_call: TRBJ1-2; d_call: NA; cdr3_aa: CAINTVDGYTF; cdr3_nt: TGTGCCATCAACACAGTCGATGGCTACACCTTC
v_call: TRBV6-1; clone_size: NA; cdr3_length: 14; j_call: TRBJ1-4; d_call: NA; cdr3_aa: CASMEGRSNEKLFF; cdr3_nt: TGTGCCAGCATGGAAGGGAGGTCTAATGAAAAACTGTTTTTT
v_call: TRBV27; clone_size: NA; cdr3_length: 16; j_call: TRBJ1-6; d_call: NA; cdr3_aa: CASSLRVGPYNSPLHF; cdr3_nt: TGTGCCAGCAGTTTAAGAGTGGGGCCGTATAATTCACCCCTCCACTTT
v_call: TRBV10-3; clone_size: NA; cdr3_length: 15; j_call: TRBJ2-7; d_call: TRBD1; cdr3_aa: CAISESGTGGNEQYF; cdr3_nt: TGTGCCATCAGTGAGTCGGGGACAGGGGGCAACGAGCAGTACTTC
v_call: TRBV10-2; clone_size: NA; cdr3_length: 12; j_call: TRBJ2-7; d_call: NA; cdr3_aa: CASSTGTPQQYF; cdr3_nt: TGCGCCAGCAGTACCGGGACACCACAGCAGTACTTC
v_call: TRBV6-5; clone_size: NA; cdr3_length: 14; j_call: TRBJ1-2; d_call: TRBD1; cdr3_aa: CASSRQGANYGYTF; cdr3_nt: TGTGCCAGCAGCCGACAGGGGGCTAACTATGGCTACACCTTC
v_call: TRBV4-1; clone_size: NA; cdr3_length: 12; j_call: TRBJ2-7; d_call: NA; cdr3_aa: CASSQSGYEQYF; cdr3_nt: TGCGCCAGCAGCCAAAGCGGATACGAGCAGTACTTC
v_call: TRBV5-4; clone_size: NA; cdr3_length: 15; j_call: TRBJ1-1; d_call: NA; cdr3_aa: CASSFSQGFDTEAFF; cdr3_nt: TGTGCCAGCAGCTTCTCACAGGGTTTCGACACTGAAGCTTTCTTT
v_call: TRBV2; clone_size: few; cdr3_length: 15; j_call: TRBJ2-3; d_call: TRBD2; cdr3_aa: CASRGSSGSTDTQYF; cdr3_nt: TGTGCCAGCAGGGGATCTAGCGGAAGCACAGATACGCAGTATTTT
v_call: TRBV9; clone_size: NA; cdr3_length: 16; j_call: TRBJ2-1; d_call: TRBD1; cdr3_aa: CASSVGPDRTSNEQFF; cdr3_nt: TGTGCCAGCAGCGTAGGTCCGGACAGGACCTCCAATGAGCAGTTCTTC
v_call: TRBV9; clone_size: NA; cdr3_length: 16; j_call: TRBJ2-1; d_call: TRBD2; cdr3_aa: CASSPPSGSAYNEQFF; cdr3_nt: TGTGCCAGCAGCCCGCCCAGCGGGAGTGCCTACAATGAGCAGTTCTTC
v_call: TRBV2; clone_size: NA; cdr3_length: 19; j_call: TRBJ2-4; d_call: TRBD2; cdr3_aa: CASSSWGTSGARAKNIQYF; cdr3_nt: TGTGCCAGCAGCAGCTGGGGGACTAGCGGGGCAAGGGCCAAAAACATTCAGTACTTC
v_call: TRBV9; clone_size: NA; cdr3_length: 16; j_call: TRBJ2-1; d_call: TRBD1; cdr3_aa: CASSGQPGQYEYEQFF; cdr3_nt: TGTGCCAGCAGCGGCCAACCGGGACAGTACGAATATGAGCAGTTCTTC
v_call: TRBV6-5; clone_size: NA; cdr3_length: 14; j_call: TRBJ2-7; d_call: NA; cdr3_aa: CASSYYRETHEQYF; cdr3_nt: TGTGCCAGCAGTTACTACAGGGAGACCCACGAGCAGTACTTC
v_call: TRBV6-1; clone_size: NA; cdr3_length: 14; j_call: TRBJ1-4; d_call: NA; cdr3_aa: CASTEDGGVEKLFF; cdr3_nt: TGTGCCAGCACCGAAGATGGAGGGGTGGAAAAACTGTTTTTT
v_call: TRBV7-8; clone_size: NA; cdr3_length: 14; j_call: TRBJ2-1; d_call: NA; cdr3_aa: CASSPSVGDNEQFF; cdr3_nt: TGTGCCAGCAGCCCTAGTGTAGGGGACAATGAGCAGTTCTTC
v_call: TRBV11-2; clone_size: NA; cdr3_length: 15; j_call: TRBJ2-2; d_call: TRBD1; cdr3_aa: CATTDMDRAAGELFF; cdr3_nt: TGTGCCACCACCGATATGGACAGGGCTGCCGGGGAGCTGTTTTTT
v_call: TRBV27; clone_size: NA; cdr3_length: 13; j_call: TRBJ1-5; d_call: NA; cdr3_aa: CASRLGGDQPQHF; cdr3_nt: TGTGCCAGCAGGTTAGGGGGGGATCAGCCCCAGCATTTT
v_call: TRBV11-3; clone_size: NA; cdr3_length: 13; j_call: TRBJ2-1; d_call: NA; cdr3_aa: CASSLVAVGEQFF; cdr3_nt: TGTGCCAGCAGCTTAGTGGCGGTAGGTGAGCAGTTCTTC
v_call: TRBV9; clone_size: NA; cdr3_length: 17; j_call: TRBJ2-3; d_call: NA; cdr3_aa: CASSVGLWAGRTDTQYF; cdr3_nt: TGTGCCAGCAGCGTAGGTTTGTGGGCCGGGAGAACAGATACGCAGTATTTT
v_call: TRBV11-2; clone_size: NA; cdr3_length: 13; j_call: TRBJ2-1; d_call: NA; cdr3_aa: CASSPEGRYEQFF; cdr3_nt: TGTGCCAGCAGCCCAGAGGGCAGATATGAGCAGTTCTTC
v_call: TRBV21-1; clone_size: few; cdr3_length: 13; j_call: TRBJ1-1; d_call: NA; cdr3_aa: CASVRDWNTEAFF; cdr3_nt: TGTGCCAGCGTAAGGGACTGGAACACTGAAGCTTTCTTT
v_call: TRBV27; clone_size: NA; cdr3_length: 13; j_call: TRBJ2-4; d_call: NA; cdr3_aa: CASSPLAKNIQYF; cdr3_nt: TGTGCCAGCAGTCCCTTAGCCAAAAACATTCAGTACTTC
v_call: TRBV6-5; clone_size: NA; cdr3_length: 14; j_call: TRBJ2-1; d_call: NA; cdr3_aa: CASSYSTSTNEQFF; cdr3_nt: TGTGCCAGCAGTTACTCGACTAGTACCAATGAGCAGTTCTTC
v_call: TRBV5-1; clone_size: NA; cdr3_length: 14; j_call: TRBJ1-1; d_call: NA; cdr3_aa: CASSQPGGPTEAFF; cdr3_nt: TGCGCCAGCAGCCAACCCGGGGGGCCAACTGAAGCTTTCTTT
v_call: TRBV9; clone_size: NA; cdr3_length: 16; j_call: TRBJ1-3; d_call: TRBD1; cdr3_aa: CASSVRGTGTGNTIYF; cdr3_nt: TGTGCCAGCAGCGTCCGAGGGACAGGGACAGGAAACACCATATATTTT
v_call: TRBV10-1; clone_size: NA; cdr3_length: 12; j_call: TRBJ1-1; d_call: TRBD1; cdr3_aa: CADNRGNTEAFF; cdr3_nt: TGCGCCGACAACAGGGGGAACACTGAAGCTTTCTTT
v_call: TRBV7-3; clone_size: NA; cdr3_length: 14; j_call: TRBJ2-1; d_call: TRBD1; cdr3_aa: CASTPGTGSNEQFF; cdr3_nt: TGTGCCAGCACCCCGGGGACAGGGAGCAATGAGCAGTTCTTC
v_call: TRBV4-1; clone_size: NA; cdr3_length: 15; j_call: TRBJ2-3; d_call: TRBD1; cdr3_aa: CASSQPDRGTDTQYF; cdr3_nt: TGCGCCAGCAGCCAACCTGACAGGGGCACAGATACGCAGTATTTT
v_call: TRBV30; clone_size: NA; cdr3_length: 17; j_call: TRBJ1-5; d_call: TRBD1; cdr3_aa: CAWSEAGTGGSNQPQHF; cdr3_nt: TGTGCCTGGAGTGAGGCGGGAACAGGGGGAAGCAATCAGCCCCAGCATTTT
v_call: TRBV5-1; clone_size: NA; cdr3_length: 16; j_call: TRBJ2-5; d_call: TRBD2; cdr3_aa: CASSFGSRGTQETQYF; cdr3_nt: TGCGCCAGCAGCTTTGGGTCGCGGGGGACTCAAGAGACCCAGTACTTC
v_call: TRBV19; clone_size: NA; cdr3_length: 15; j_call: TRBJ2-1; d_call: TRBD1; cdr3_aa: CASSGGQGGWNEQFF; cdr3_nt: TGTGCCAGTAGTGGGGGACAGGGCGGTTGGAATGAGCAGTTCTTC